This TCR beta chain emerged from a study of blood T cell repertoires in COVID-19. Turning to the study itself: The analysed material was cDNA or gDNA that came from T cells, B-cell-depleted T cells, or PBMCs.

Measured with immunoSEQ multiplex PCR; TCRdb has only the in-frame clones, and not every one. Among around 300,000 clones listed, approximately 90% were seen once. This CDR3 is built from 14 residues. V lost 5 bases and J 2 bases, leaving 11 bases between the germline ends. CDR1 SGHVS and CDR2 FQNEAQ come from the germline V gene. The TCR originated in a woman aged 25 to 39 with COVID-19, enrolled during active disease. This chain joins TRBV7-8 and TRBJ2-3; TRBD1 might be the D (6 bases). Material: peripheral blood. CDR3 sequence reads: CASSGRQVTDTQYF. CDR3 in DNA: TGTGCCAGCAGCGGACGACAGGTCACAGATACGCAGTATTTT. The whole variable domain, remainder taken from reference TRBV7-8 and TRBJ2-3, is GAGVSQSPRYKVAKRGQDVALRCDPISGHVSLFWYQQALGQGPEFLTYFQNEAQLDKSGLPSDRFFAERPEGSVSTLKIQRTQQEDSAVYLCASSGRQVTDTQYFGPGTRLTVL.